One and the same sample provided the 8 T cell receptor beta chains below, sequenced in a study of Graves' ophthalmopathy and Graves' hyperthyroidism. CDR3 regions of TCR beta were amplified from RNA transcripts. First-round RT-PCR with HTBI primers preceded a second-round multiplex PCR. TCRdb used MiXCR to reprocess the multiplex PCR reads, holding one entry per CDR3 protein. The data hold roughly 700,000 distinct CDR3 sequences, with 40% observed a single time. Sequencing was carried out using peripheral blood. Source of these receptors: an adult man with Graves' ophthalmopathy.

This clonotype showed up many times. V usage is TRBV12-3 or TRBV12-4 and J usage is TRBJ1-5; D remains unclear. V gave up 2 bases and J gave up 7 bases, with 12 bases separating them. This CDR3 is built from 14 residues. CDR3 nucleotide sequence: TGTGCCAGCAGTTTACGCCCCATCGACCAGCCCCAGCATTTT. Amino acid sequence: CASSLRPIDQPQHF.

This chain connects TRBV29-1 to TRBJ2-7, with TRBD1 identical over 10 bases. V shed 4 bases, J shed 6 bases, and the junction held 3 bases outside the gene matches. The CDR3 runs 12 residues. Germline lookup yields CDR1 SQVTM and CDR2 ANQGSEA. The CDR3 loop is CSVGGQGVEQYF. The CDR3 DNA is TGCAGCGTTGGCGGACAGGGGGTCGAGCAGTACTTC.

The rearrangement joins TRBV20-1 to TRBJ2-3; 9 bases fit TRBD1. CDR1 and CDR2 (germline): DFQATT, SNEGSKA (reference sequence). The CDR3 totals 14 residues. Germline trimming cut 1 base from V and 4 bases from J; bases unmatched to any gene: 3. CDR3 DNA: TGCAGTGCTAGAGGTGACAGGGGGGCAGATACGCAGTATTTT. Its protein is CSARGDRGADTQYF.

Regarding this clonotype: This may come from a read error, since a much larger clone is one base off. The V and J genes are TRBV2 and TRBJ1-1; 8 bases map to TRBD1. Per germline, CDR1 SNHLY and CDR2 FYNNEI. The CDR3 runs to 15 residues. Trimming cost V 7 bases and J 5 bases; bases outside gene matches: 12. In DNA form, the CDR3 reads TGTGCCAGCAATCCCCGGACAGGGTTGGAAACTGAAGCTTTCTTT. Translating it yields CASNPRTGLETEAFF.

The chain is built from TRBV29-1 and TRBJ1-5; TRBD1 agrees at 10 bases. Germline CDR1 SQVTM, CDR2 ANQGSEA. Trimming cost V 8 bases and J 5 bases; bases outside gene matches: 6. The CDR3 is 13 amino acids. The CDR3 loop reads CSTRDRGYQPQHF. The CDR3 nucleotides are TGCAGCACCCGGGACAGGGGTTATCAGCCCCAGCATTTT.

This chain connects TRBV29-1 to TRBJ2-5; 8 nucleotides agree with TRBD1. Germline V gene sequence: CDR1 SQVTM, CDR2 ANQGSEA. The CDR3 contains 16 residues. V lost 5 bases and J lost 4; bases outside the gene matches: 15. CDR3 sequence: CSVRSTGGVLGETQYF. CDR3 sequence (DNA): TGCAGCGTTCGGTCCACAGGGGGTGTTCTGGGAGAGACCCAGTACTTC.

J is TRBJ1-1 and V is TRBV7-9; D possibly corresponds to TRBD1 (5 bases). Trimming stripped 0 bases from V and 3 bases from J, with 11 bases between. Germline V gene data show CDR1 as SEHNR and CDR2 as FQNEAQ (reference sequence). This CDR3 has 15 amino acids. CDR3 in DNA: TGTGCCAGCAGCTTAGCGTCGGGGGGAGACACTGAAGCTTTCTTT. The encoded protein is CASSLASGGDTEAFF.

This clonotype was counted ten times or more. The chain recombines TRBV9 with TRBJ1-4; 7 bases are shared with TRBD1. The V gene's germline CDR1 is SGDLS and CDR2 YYNGEE. The length of the CDR3 is 16 residues. J lost 6 bases, V lost 4 bases, and 12 bases had no gene match. The CDR3 bases are TGTGCCAGCAGCCCCTACCTGGGGACAGATTATGAAAAACTGTTTTTT. Its translation: CASSPYLGTDYEKLFF.